Shown below are 10 T cell receptor beta chains from a single sample sequenced in a study of T cell responses to AZD1222 COVID-19 vaccine. The table came from immunoSEQ multiplex PCR; TCRdb's copy has only in-frame clones and leaves some out. This table holds about 140,000 clones, about 90% found once. This specimen was peripheral blood, taken 28 days after the second dose of the MenACWY control vaccine. These receptors were taken from an adult who received the MenACWY meningococcal vaccine as a control.

The V gene is TRBV5-1, the J gene TRBJ2-5, with 9 nucleotides matching TRBD1. In germline, CDR1 is SGHRS, CDR2 YFSETQ. V trimming: 2 bases; J trimming: 4 bases; junction bases outside the gene matches: 6. CDR3 size: 15 residues. The CDR3 loop reads CASSLQGQGRETQYF. The CDR3 DNA follows: TGCGCCAGCAGCTTACAGGGACAGGGCCGAGAGACCCAGTACTTC. The full variable domain, rest sourced from reference TRBV5-1 and TRBJ2-5, is KAGVTQTPRYLIKTRGQQVTLSCSPISGHRSVSWYQQTPGQGLQFLFEYFSETQRNKGNFPGRFSGRQFSNSRSEMNVSTLELGDSALYLCASSLQGQGRETQYFGPGTRLLVL.

The chain recombines TRBV11-2 with TRBJ1-2; a weak D match, TRBD1 (5 bases). The V end was cut by 4 bases, the J end by 7 bases, with 10 bases between. The CDR3 is made up of 12 amino acids. Per the germline V gene, CDR1 is SGHAT and CDR2 is FQNNGV. This chain's CDR3 is CASSSGRLGYTF. The CDR3 DNA reads TGTGCCAGCAGCTCGGGGCGTCTTGGCTACACCTTC. Full variable domain (outside the CDR3, taken from reference TRBV11-2 and TRBJ1-2): EAGVAQSPRYKIIEKRQSVAFWCNPISGHATLYWYQQILGQGPKLLIQFQNNGVVDDSQLPKDRFSAERLKGVDSTLKIQPAKLEDSAVYLCASSSGRLGYTFGSGTRLTVV.

V and J are TRBV6-5 and TRBJ2-3; the match to TRBD2 covers 8 bases. This CDR3 is 16 amino acids long. Trimming at V came to 2 bases and at J to 8 bases, leaving 12 bases not matched to a gene. From germline, CDR1 is MNHEY and CDR2 SVGAGI. The chain's CDR3 is CASSYLAGRVGGTQYF. The DNA for the CDR3 is TGTGCCAGCAGTTACCTGGCCGGGAGGGTGGGTGGTACGCAGTATTTT.

The V and J genes are TRBV19 and TRBJ2-3, with D unresolved. This CDR3 comprises 11 residues. Germline V gene data show CDR1 as LNHDA and CDR2 as SQIVND (reference sequence). V was pared by 4 bases and J by 6 bases, with 5 bases between. Here the CDR3 reads CASSNIDTQYF. The DNA of the CDR3 is TGTGCCAGTAGTAACATTGATACGCAGTATTTT.

This chain links TRBV19 with TRBJ2-7; 15 bases fit TRBD2. CDR1 is LNHDA, CDR2 SQIVND, per germline (reference sequence). V trimming: 6 bases; J trimming: 7 bases; junction bases outside the gene matches: 19. The CDR3 consists of 19 residues. This CDR3 is CASSNYVSGLAGGPGEQYF. The DNA for the CDR3 is TGTGCCAGTAGCAACTACGTATCTGGACTAGCGGGAGGGCCGGGGGAGCAGTACTTC.

The chain recombines TRBV18 with TRBJ2-1; the match to TRBD1 covers 8 bases. Per germline, CDR1 KGHSH and CDR2 LQKENI. After removal of 5 bases from V and 8 bases from J, the junction contained 8 bases not matched to a gene. CDR3 size: 14 residues. The CDR3 DNA reads as TGTGCCAGCTCAGGGCAGGGGGCGAGAGATGAGCAGTTCTTC. The encoded protein is CASSGQGARDEQFF. The variable domain in full, completed from reference TRBV18 and TRBJ2-1, reads NAGVMQNPRHLVRRRGQEARLRCSPMKGHSHVYWYRQLPEEGLKFMVYLQKENIIDESGMPKERFSAEFPKEGPSILRIQQVVRGDSAAYFCASSGQGARDEQFFGPGTRLTVL.

This sequence joins TRBV6-5 and TRBJ2-3, with unresolved D. The V end was cut by 1 base, the J end by 0 bases, with 8 bases between. This CDR3 spans 15 amino acids. The germline gives CDR1 MNHEY, CDR2 SVGAGI. The CDR3 DNA follows: TGTGCCAGCAGTTACTGGCGGTCTAGCACAGATACGCAGTATTTT. This encodes CASSYWRSSTDTQYF.

The J gene is TRBJ2-1, the V gene TRBV2; D is uncertain. Germline V gene sequence: CDR1 SNHLY, CDR2 FYNNEI. Trimming stripped 10 bases from V and 4 bases from J, with 8 bases between. The CDR3 runs to 11 residues. In DNA form, the CDR3 reads TGTGCCACCTCAGGTTACAATGAGCAGTTCTTC. This encodes CATSGYNEQFF.

The chain employs TRBV11-3 and TRBJ2-7; tentatively, D is TRBD1 (6 bases). This CDR3 has 13 amino acids. Germline lookup yields CDR1 SGHNT and CDR2 YENEEA. Trimming left V 9 bases short and J 3 bases short, with 15 bases between. The CDR3 loop is CASSPGQGYEQYF. CDR3 nucleotide sequence: TGTGCCAGTTCACCGGGACAAGGCTACGAGCAGTACTTC.

This rearrangement joins TRBV5-1 to TRBJ2-5; the D gene is possibly TRBD2 (6 bases). The germline V gene encodes CDR1 SGHRS and CDR2 YFSETQ. CDR3 size: 15 residues. V lost 4 bases and J lost 4, with 17 bases in between. The CDR3 bases are TGCGCCAGCAGCCCTCGCCCGGAGGGTTCAGAGACCCAGTACTTC. It encodes CASSPRPEGSETQYF.